The sequence of this T cell receptor (beta chain) was determined in a study of spatial heterogeneity in lung cancer. On the study more broadly: Consistently, beta-chain sequences turned up in larger numbers than alpha-chain sequences did. Unique TCR and UMI combinations averaged more than ten appearances each in raw reads.

The time point: sample taken at primary tumor resection. Whole RNA obtained from tumor, nontumor lung or frozen PBMC underwent sequencing without sorting. TCRdb reanalysed the 5' RACE reads using MiXCR and keeps one entry per CDR3 protein. The profile shows 43,000 or so distinct CDR3 sequences, 6.5% to 8.5% of them singletons. The germline V gene has CDR1 DFQATT and CDR2 SNEGSKA (reference sequence). Trimming shortened V by 3 bases and J by 0 bases, and 11 bases separated the two germline ends. The length of the CDR3 is 14 residues. The table lists this clonotype with many counts. The chain has TRBV20-1 and TRBJ1-2; D is possibly TRBD1 (6 bases). The receptor was isolated from a female donor with early-stage non-small cell lung cancer. The sequences come from PBMCs, collected at surgery. The CDR3 reads CSASLRGSNYGYTF. CDR3 sequence (DNA): TGCAGTGCTAGTCTAAGGGGGTCTAACTATGGCTACACCTTC.